The T cell receptor beta chain described here comes from a study of Ad26.COV2.S vaccination and SARS-CoV-2 variants. Here immunoSEQ multiplex PCR was the method, and the copy in TCRdb shows in-frame clones only, minus some. The repertoire consists of about 350,000 clones, with 80% to 90% occurring once and the leading ten covering about 3.3%. The sample's treatment: approximately 18 received Ad26.COV2.S at low or high dose, single or two shots; 5 received placebo; per-sample allocation not given. At day 63 after the first vaccine or placebo injection, samples were drawn. The sample came from a Boston adult aged 18-55 years. An Ad26 vector that expressed Wuhan-strain SARS-CoV-2 spike constituted the vaccine. As regards this clone: Its antigen is not known.

Study outcomes and limitations: Breadth measured for non-spike TCRs was similar across vaccine and placebo recipients. A substantial breadth of spike-specific CD8+ and CD4+ T cell responses after vaccination has been reported.

V was cut by 3 bases and J by 10 bases, with 7 bases left in between. The CDR3 has 11 amino acids. Germline V CDR1 and CDR2: MDHEN, SYDVKM. The source was peripheral blood, collected in a trial of Ad26.COV2.S vaccine versus placebo. The sequence derives from a person between 18 and 65 years old who received the Ad26.COV2.S COVID-19 vaccine or a placebo. The V call is TRBV28, the J call TRBJ1-5; D remains ambiguous. The CDR3 nucleotides read TGTGCCAGCAGTTTCCGGGGTCCCCAGCATTTT. Translation gives CASSFRGPQHF. Using reference TRBV28 and TRBJ1-5 for the parts outside the CDR3, the full variable domain is DVKVTQSSRYLVKRTGEKVFLECVQDMDHENMFWYRQDPGLGLRLIYFSYDVKMKEKGDIPEGYSVSREKKERFSLILESASTNQTSMYLCASSFRGPQHFGDGTRLSIL.